These 23 T cell receptor beta chains share one sample of origin, sequenced in a study of siplizumab effects on memory and regulatory T cells. Assay used: immunoSEQ multiplex PCR; TCRdb lists only in-frame clones, some missing. The table includes fewer than 30,000 clones, approximately 82% detected once. Sequenced material: memory CD4+ T cells sorted from blood. The source is a human donor in good health.

CDR3 DNA sequence: TGTGCCAGTAGTACCTTGGACTTCGGCTACACCTTC. This encodes CASSTLDFGYTF. The rearrangement links TRBV19 to TRBJ1-2; no firm D call. V was clipped by 4 bases and J by 8 bases, with 11 bases between them. Germline lookup yields CDR1 LNHDA and CDR2 SQIVND (reference sequence). The CDR3 is 12 residues long.

This chain links TRBV2 with TRBJ1-1; TRBD1 might be the D (5 bases). V was cut by 4 bases and J by 3 bases, with 9 bases left in between. Germline V gives CDR1 SNHLY, CDR2 FYNNEI. This CDR3 region has 13 residues. In DNA, the CDR3 is TGTGCCAGCAGTGCCTTCAGGGACACTGAAGCTTTCTTT. Translation gives CASSAFRDTEAFF.

The chain uses TRBV5-4 and TRBJ2-7; no firm D call. The CDR3 is made up of 16 amino acids. The germline V gene encodes CDR1 SGHNT and CDR2 YYREEE (reference sequence). Trimming removed 4 bases from V and 0 bases from J, with 17 bases in between. DNA for the CDR3: TGTGCCAGCAGCACCCCCAAAGGGAAGCCCTCCTACGAGCAGTACTTC. It translates to CASSTPKGKPSYEQYF.

V gene TRBV19 combines with J gene TRBJ2-3, with D possibly being TRBD1 or TRBD2 (5 bases each). CDR1 LNHDA and CDR2 SQIVND come from the germline V gene (reference sequence). V gave up 5 bases and J gave up 4 bases, with 13 bases separating them. The CDR3 is 14 residues long. The CDR3 DNA is TGTGCCAGTAGTTCCCGGGGCAGTCCAGATACGCAGTATTTT. Protein sequence: CASSSRGSPDTQYF.

The V call is TRBV6-6, the J call TRBJ1-5; 7 bases align to TRBD1. In germline, CDR1 is MNHNY, CDR2 SVGAGI (reference sequence). There are 15 residues in the CDR3. After removal of 4 bases from V and 4 bases from J, the junction contained 7 bases not matched to a gene. The CDR3: CASSSRQGVNQPQHF. In DNA, the CDR3 is TGTGCCAGCAGTTCCCGACAGGGTGTAAATCAGCCCCAGCATTTT.

The V call is TRBV19, the J call TRBJ2-5; 7 bases are a match to TRBD1. Trimming cost V 6 bases and J 1 base; bases outside gene matches: 5. The CDR3 is made up of 14 amino acids. Germline V lookup: CDR1 LNHDA, CDR2 SQIVND (reference sequence). In nucleotides, the CDR3 is TGTGCCAGTAGCTCGACAGGGCTCCAAGAGACCCAGTACTTC. Translating it yields CASSSTGLQETQYF.

The chain uses TRBV30 and TRBJ1-2, with D unresolved. Per the germline V gene, CDR1 is GTSNPN and CDR2 is SVGIG (reference sequence). V was cut by 2 bases and J by 2 bases, with 6 bases left in between. This CDR3 comprises 12 residues. The CDR3 bases are TGTGCCTGGAGTCAAGTAAACTATGGCTACACCTTC. This gives the protein CAWSQVNYGYTF.

The chain employs TRBV7-2 and TRBJ2-5, with TRBD1 as a possible D gene (5 bases). CDR1 and CDR2 from the germline V gene are SGHTA and FQGNSA. This CDR3 is 13 amino acids long. V was pared by 5 bases and J by 5 bases, with 12 bases between. The CDR3 spells CASSQGPMETQYF. In DNA form, the CDR3 reads TGTGCCAGCAGCCAGGGTCCAATGGAGACCCAGTACTTC.

The chain links TRBV25-1 to TRBJ1-6; D is perhaps TRBD1 (5 bases). V lost 7 bases to trimming and J lost 6 bases, with 13 bases between them. The germline gives CDR1 MGHDK, CDR2 SYGVNS. The CDR3 is 14 amino acids. As DNA, the CDR3 is TGTGCCAGCAAAGGCGGGACCGGTAATTCACCCCTCCACTTT. Translated: CASKGGTGNSPLHF. Full variable domain (missing parts from reference TRBV25-1 and TRBJ1-6): EADIYQTPRYLVIGTGKKITLECSQTMGHDKMYWYQQDPGMELHLIHYSYGVNSTEKGDLSSESTVSRIRTEHFPLTLESARPSHTSQYLCASKGGTGNSPLHFGNGTRLTVT.

The rearrangement uses TRBV18 and TRBJ1-2; no reliable D call. V was clipped by 0 bases and J by 8 bases, with 16 bases between them. The germline CDR1 and CDR2 sequences are KGHSH and LQKENI. The length of the CDR3 is 15 residues. The CDR3 region is CASSPPDGHGVGYTF. The DNA of the CDR3 is TGTGCCAGCTCACCACCCGATGGCCACGGGGTCGGCTACACCTTC.

This rearrangement joins TRBV2 to TRBJ2-3; TRBD2 aligns across 10 bases. CDR1 and CDR2 from the germline V gene are SNHLY and FYNNEI. The V segment lost 2 bases and the J segment 0 bases; nucleotides outside the gene matches: 17. The CDR3 is made up of 21 amino acids. The CDR3 reads CASSESSGRRVNRISTDTQYF. In nucleotides, the CDR3 is TGTGCCAGCAGTGAATCTAGCGGGAGACGGGTAAACAGAATTAGCACAGATACGCAGTATTTT.

V and J are TRBV28 and TRBJ1-2; 7 positions match TRBD1. The CDR3 is 15 residues long. Trimming removed 5 bases from V and 5 bases from J; junction bases left unmatched: 11. Germline-derived CDR1 and CDR2 are MDHEN and SYDVKM. This CDR3 is CASSRPTGIAYGYTF. For the CDR3, the DNA is TGTGCCAGCAGTCGACCGACAGGGATTGCTTATGGCTACACCTTC.

The genes are TRBV15 and TRBJ2-5; weak D call: TRBD2 (7 bases). The CDR3 extends over 14 amino acids. The V and J ends lost 9 bases and 5 bases respectively, with 19 bases between them. Germline V lookup: CDR1 LNHNV, CDR2 YYDKDF (reference sequence). The CDR3 coding sequence is TGTGCCACGGGGGCGGCGACTAGCTTGGAGACCCAGTACTTC. Its protein is CATGAATSLETQYF.

This clone was counted a few times. The V and J genes are TRBV5-4 and TRBJ2-7; 8 bases match TRBD2. The germline V gene encodes CDR1 SGHNT and CDR2 YYREEE (reference sequence). Trimming at V came to 0 bases and at J to 1 base, leaving 3 bases not matched to a gene. This CDR3 comprises 15 residues. CDR3 amino acids: CASSLDAGGSYEQYF. The DNA of the CDR3 is TGTGCCAGCAGCTTGGATGCGGGAGGTTCCTACGAGCAGTACTTC.

The chain employs TRBV6-4 and TRBJ2-7; 11 nucleotides align to TRBD1. Germline CDR1 MRHNA, CDR2 SNTAGT. The junction had 18 bases not matched to a gene; V was cut back by 6 bases and J by 5 bases. This CDR3 is built from 18 residues. The CDR3 sequence is CASSARDRGTIRQDEQYF. The CDR3 nucleotides read TGTGCCAGCAGCGCCCGGGACAGGGGGACCATCAGGCAAGACGAGCAGTACTTC.

The chain recombines TRBV6-1 with TRBJ1-2, with a tentative D call TRBD1 (5 bases). The germline V gene has CDR1 MNHNS and CDR2 SASEGT. The CDR3 is 16 amino acids. V was pared by 4 bases and J by 8 bases, with 23 bases between. The CDR3 region has the DNA TGTGCCAGCAGTGTATCTGGGTTAAGGGGCGGAGGAGGCTACACCTTC. Translated, it gives CASSVSGLRGGGGYTF.

The chain uses TRBV15 and TRBJ2-4; D might be TRBD2 (6 bases). The germline gives CDR1 LNHNV, CDR2 YYDKDF (reference sequence). The CDR3 loop spans 16 amino acids. The ends were cut back, 1 base at V and 1 base at J, with 11 bases in the middle. The CDR3 spells CATSRAGGVAKNIQYF. DNA for the CDR3: TGTGCCACCAGCAGAGCCGGCGGGGTGGCCAAAAACATTCAGTACTTC.

In regard to this clone: One end of the junction is discordant with germline, which a read error may explain. The chain joins TRBV7-7 to TRBJ2-1, with 7 nucleotides matching TRBD1. Germline V lookup: CDR1 SSHAT, CDR2 FNYEAQ (reference sequence). CDR3 size: 16 residues. CDR3 nucleotides: TGTGCTAGCAGCCAAGAGGGACAGAATTCCTACAATGAGCAGTTCTTC. Translation gives CASSQEGQNSYNEQFF.

This chain uses TRBV29-1 with TRBJ2-1; D remains ambiguous. Trimming shortened V by 8 bases and J by 10 bases, and 24 bases separated the two germline ends. The germline V gene has CDR1 SQVTM and CDR2 ANQGSEA. This CDR3 has 14 amino acids. The CDR3 coding sequence is TGCAGCTACCCTCAGTACAGCTTACAAGGAGAGCAGTTCTTC. This gives the protein CSYPQYSLQGEQFF.

The chain is built from TRBV12-5 and TRBJ1-5; 8 bases are a match to TRBD1. This CDR3 region has 14 residues. Germline V lookup: CDR1 LGHNT, CDR2 FRNRAP. With 5 bases clipped from V and 3 bases from J, the junction kept 3 bases outside the gene matches. CDR3 residues: CASGAGGTNQPQHF. Here the CDR3 DNA reads TGTGCTAGTGGTGCAGGGGGCACCAATCAGCCCCAGCATTTT.

The rearrangement links TRBV6-1 to TRBJ1-2, with 9 positions matching TRBD1. Germline V gene lookup returns CDR1 MNHNS and CDR2 SASEGT. The length of the CDR3 is 16 residues. V gave up 2 bases and J gave up 4 bases; unmatched junction bases: 8. The CDR3 DNA follows: TGTGCCAGCAGTGAAAGTCCGGGACAGGGATCCTATGGCTACACCTTC. Protein sequence: CASSESPGQGSYGYTF.

The chain recombines TRBV19 with TRBJ1-5; possibly TRBD1 for D (5 bases). CDR1 is LNHDA, CDR2 SQIVND, per germline (reference sequence). The CDR3 spans 17 residues. V lost 1 base and J lost 3, with 16 bases in between. CDR3 sequence: CASSIGVGESPNQPQHF. The CDR3 bases are TGTGCCAGTAGTATAGGTGTAGGGGAGAGCCCCAATCAGCCCCAGCATTTT. Supplemented by reference TRBV19 and TRBJ1-5, the full variable domain reads DGGITQSPKYLFRKEGQNVTLSCEQNLNHDAMYWYRQDPGQGLRLIYYSQIVNDFQKGDIAEGYSVSREKKESFPLTVTSAQKNPTAFYLCASSIGVGESPNQPQHFGDGTRLSIL.

V is TRBV2 and J is TRBJ2-3; 14 bases agree with TRBD2. J was trimmed by 6 bases and V by 4 bases; bases with no gene match: 6. Germline CDR1 SNHLY, CDR2 FYNNEI. The CDR3 totals 16 residues. The CDR3 DNA is TGTGCCAGCAGTGGGACTAGCGGGAGGCCCAACGATACGCAGTATTTT. It yields the protein CASSGTSGRPNDTQYF. The full variable domain, its missing parts supplied by reference TRBV2 and TRBJ2-3, is EPEVTQTPSHQVTQMGQEVILRCVPISNHLYFYWYRQILGQKVEFLVSFYNNEISEKSEIFDDQFSVERPDGSNFTLKIRSTKLEDSAMYFCASSGTSGRPNDTQYFGPGTRLTVL.